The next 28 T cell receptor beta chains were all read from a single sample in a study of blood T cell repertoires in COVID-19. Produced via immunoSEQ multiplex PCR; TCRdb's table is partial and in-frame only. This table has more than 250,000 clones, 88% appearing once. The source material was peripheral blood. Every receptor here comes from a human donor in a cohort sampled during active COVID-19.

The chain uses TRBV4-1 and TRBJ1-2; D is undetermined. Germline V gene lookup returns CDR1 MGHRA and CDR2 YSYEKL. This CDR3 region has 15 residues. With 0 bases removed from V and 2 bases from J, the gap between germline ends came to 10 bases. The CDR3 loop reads CASSQDSSRNYGYTF. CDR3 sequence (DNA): TGCGCCAGCAGCCAAGACTCCTCGCGAAACTATGGCTACACCTTC.

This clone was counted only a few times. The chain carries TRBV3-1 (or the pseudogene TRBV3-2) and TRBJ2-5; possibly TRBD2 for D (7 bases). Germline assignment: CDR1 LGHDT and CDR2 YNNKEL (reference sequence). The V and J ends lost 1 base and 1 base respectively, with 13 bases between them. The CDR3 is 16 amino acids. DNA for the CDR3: TGTGCCAGCAGCCAAGGCGCGGGGGCCTCCCAAGAGACCCAGTACTTC. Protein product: CASSQGAGASQETQYF.

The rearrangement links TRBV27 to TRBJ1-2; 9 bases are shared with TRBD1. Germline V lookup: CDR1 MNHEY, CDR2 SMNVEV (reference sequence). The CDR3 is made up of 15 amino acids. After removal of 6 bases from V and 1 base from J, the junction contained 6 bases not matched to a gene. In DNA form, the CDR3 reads TGTGCCAGCAGCTTGGGGACAGGGAGTAACTATGGCTACACCTTC. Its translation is CASSLGTGSNYGYTF.

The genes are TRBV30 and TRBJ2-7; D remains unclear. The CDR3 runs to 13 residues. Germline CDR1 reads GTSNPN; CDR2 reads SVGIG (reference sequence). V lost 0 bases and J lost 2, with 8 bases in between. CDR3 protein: CAWSVALPYEQYF. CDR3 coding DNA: TGTGCCTGGAGTGTAGCCTTACCCTACGAGCAGTACTTC.

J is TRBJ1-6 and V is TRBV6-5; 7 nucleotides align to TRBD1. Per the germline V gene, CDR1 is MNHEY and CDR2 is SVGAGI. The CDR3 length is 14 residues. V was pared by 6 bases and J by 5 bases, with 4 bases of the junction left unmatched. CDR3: CASRTGTDNSPLHF. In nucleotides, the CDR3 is TGTGCCAGCAGAACCGGGACAGATAATTCACCCCTCCACTTT.

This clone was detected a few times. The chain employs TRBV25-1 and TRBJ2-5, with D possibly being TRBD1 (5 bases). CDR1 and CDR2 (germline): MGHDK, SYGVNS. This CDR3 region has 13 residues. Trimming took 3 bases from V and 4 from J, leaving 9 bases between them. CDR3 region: CASSEGQLETQYF. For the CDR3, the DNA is TGTGCCAGCAGTGAGGGGCAGCTAGAGACCCAGTACTTC.

The CDR3 reads CASSLLTGTYSYEQYF. The CDR3 nucleotides read TGTGCCAGCAGTTTACTAACCGGGACTTACTCCTACGAGCAGTACTTC. This chain links TRBV28 with TRBJ2-7, with D tentatively TRBD2 (6 bases). Per germline, CDR1 MDHEN and CDR2 SYDVKM. V lost 2 bases and J lost 0, with 14 bases in between. The CDR3 spans 16 residues.

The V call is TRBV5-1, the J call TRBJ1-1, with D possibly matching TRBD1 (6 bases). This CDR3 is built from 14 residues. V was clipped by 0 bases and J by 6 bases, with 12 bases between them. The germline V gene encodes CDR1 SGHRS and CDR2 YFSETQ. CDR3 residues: CASSLASGGPEAFF. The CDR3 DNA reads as TGCGCCAGCAGCTTGGCCTCGGGGGGCCCTGAAGCTTTCTTT.

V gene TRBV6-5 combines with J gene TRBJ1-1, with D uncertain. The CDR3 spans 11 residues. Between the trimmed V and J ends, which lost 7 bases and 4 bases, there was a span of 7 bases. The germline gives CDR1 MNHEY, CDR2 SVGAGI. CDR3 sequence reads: CASTRSTEAFF. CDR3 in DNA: TGTGCCAGCACTCGGAGCACTGAAGCTTTCTTT.

CDR3 region: CASSPQGVNTEAFF. In DNA form, the CDR3 reads TGTGCCAGCAGTCCACAGGGGGTGAACACTGAAGCTTTCTTT. This chain uses TRBV2 with TRBJ1-1, with 8 bases fitting TRBD1. Trimming cost V 5 bases and J 0 bases; bases outside gene matches: 2. Per germline, CDR1 SNHLY and CDR2 FYNNEI. CDR3 length equals 14 residues.

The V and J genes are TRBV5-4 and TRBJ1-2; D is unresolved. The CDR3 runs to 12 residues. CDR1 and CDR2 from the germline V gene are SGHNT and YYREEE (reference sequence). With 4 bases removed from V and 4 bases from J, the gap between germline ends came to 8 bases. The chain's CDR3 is CASSVEIYGYTF. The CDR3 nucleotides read TGTGCCAGCAGCGTCGAGATCTATGGCTACACCTTC. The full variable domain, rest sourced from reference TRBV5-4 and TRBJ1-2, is ETGVTQSPTHLIKTRGQQVTLRCSSQSGHNTVSWYQQALGQGPQFIFQYYREEENGRGNFPPRFSGLQFPNYSSELNVNALELDDSALYLCASSVEIYGYTFGSGTRLTVV.

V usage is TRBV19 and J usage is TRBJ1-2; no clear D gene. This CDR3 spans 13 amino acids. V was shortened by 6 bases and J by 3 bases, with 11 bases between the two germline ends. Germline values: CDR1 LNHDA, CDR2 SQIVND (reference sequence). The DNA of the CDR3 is TGTGCCAGTAGCCCCAGAGGCGACTATGGCTACACCTTC. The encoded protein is CASSPRGDYGYTF.

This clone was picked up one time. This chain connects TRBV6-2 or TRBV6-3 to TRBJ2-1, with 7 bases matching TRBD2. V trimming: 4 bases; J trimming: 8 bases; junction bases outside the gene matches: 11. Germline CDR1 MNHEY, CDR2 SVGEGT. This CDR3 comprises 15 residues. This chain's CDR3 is CASSSRSGGRDEQFF. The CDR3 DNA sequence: TGTGCCAGCAGTTCCCGCTCCGGGGGGAGGGATGAGCAGTTCTTC.

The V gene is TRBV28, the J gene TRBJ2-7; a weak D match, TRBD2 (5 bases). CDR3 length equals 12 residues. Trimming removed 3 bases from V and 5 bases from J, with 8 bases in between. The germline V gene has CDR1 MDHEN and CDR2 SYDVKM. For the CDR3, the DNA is TGTGCCAGCAGTTTGCAAGCGGACGAGCAGTACTTC. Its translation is CASSLQADEQYF.

DNA for the CDR3: TGTGCCAGTAGTATAGATGCGGGGGAGAACACCGGGGAGCTGTTTTTT. This translates into CASSIDAGENTGELFF. The chain links TRBV19 to TRBJ2-2; 7 nucleotides agree with TRBD2. The germline V gene has CDR1 LNHDA and CDR2 SQIVND (reference sequence). This CDR3 has 16 amino acids. After removal of 0 bases from V and 1 base from J, the junction contained 2 bases not matched to a gene.

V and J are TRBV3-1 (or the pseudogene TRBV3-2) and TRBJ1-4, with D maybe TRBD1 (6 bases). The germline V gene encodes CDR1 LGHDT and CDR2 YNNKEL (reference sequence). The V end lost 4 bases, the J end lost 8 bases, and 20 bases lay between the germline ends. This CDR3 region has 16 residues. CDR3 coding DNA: TGTGCCAGCAGCCGGGAGACGGACAGTTTGGGGGAAAAACTGTTTTTT. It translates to CASSRETDSLGEKLFF.

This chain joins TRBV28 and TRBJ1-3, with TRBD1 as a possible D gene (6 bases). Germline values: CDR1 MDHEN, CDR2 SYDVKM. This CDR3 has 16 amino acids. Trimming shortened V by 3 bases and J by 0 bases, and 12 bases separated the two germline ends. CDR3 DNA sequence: TGTGCCAGCAGTTTGGCTGGGACACACTCTGGAAACACCATATATTTT. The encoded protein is CASSLAGTHSGNTIYF.

The CDR3 reads CASITGCKNEQYF. The CDR3, as DNA: TGTGCCAGTATAACAGGGTGTAAGAACGAGCAGTACTTC. The chain uses TRBV19 and TRBJ2-7; perhaps TRBD1 as D (6 bases). The germline V gene encodes CDR1 LNHDA and CDR2 SQIVND (reference sequence). This CDR3 spans 13 amino acids. Deletions cut 7 bases from V and 5 bases from J, with 15 bases between.

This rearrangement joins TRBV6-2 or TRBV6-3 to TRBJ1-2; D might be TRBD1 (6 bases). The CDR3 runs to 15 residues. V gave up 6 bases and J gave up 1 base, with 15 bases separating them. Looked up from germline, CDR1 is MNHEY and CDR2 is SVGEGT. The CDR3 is CASSLRGKFNYGYTF. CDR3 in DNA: TGTGCCAGCAGCCTCAGGGGAAAATTTAACTATGGCTACACCTTC.

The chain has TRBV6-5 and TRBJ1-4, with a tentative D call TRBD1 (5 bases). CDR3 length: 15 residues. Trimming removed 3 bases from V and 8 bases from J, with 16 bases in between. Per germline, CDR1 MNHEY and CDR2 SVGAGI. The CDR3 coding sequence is TGTGCCAGCAGTTATTTCCGACAGTCTGGGGAAAAACTGTTTTTT. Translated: CASSYFRQSGEKLFF.

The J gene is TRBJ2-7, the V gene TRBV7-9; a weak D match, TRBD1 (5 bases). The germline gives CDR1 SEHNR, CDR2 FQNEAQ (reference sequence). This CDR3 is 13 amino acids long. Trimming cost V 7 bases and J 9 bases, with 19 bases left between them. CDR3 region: CASTPLLRGGQYF. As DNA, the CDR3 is TGTGCCAGCACCCCACTGCTAAGGGGCGGGCAGTACTTC.

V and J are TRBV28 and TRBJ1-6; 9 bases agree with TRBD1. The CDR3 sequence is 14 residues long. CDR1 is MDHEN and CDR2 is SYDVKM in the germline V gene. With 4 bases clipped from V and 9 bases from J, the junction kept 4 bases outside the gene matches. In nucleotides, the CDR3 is TGTGCCAGCAGTTCAACAGGGGGCAGTTCACCCCTCCACTTT. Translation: CASSSTGGSSPLHF.

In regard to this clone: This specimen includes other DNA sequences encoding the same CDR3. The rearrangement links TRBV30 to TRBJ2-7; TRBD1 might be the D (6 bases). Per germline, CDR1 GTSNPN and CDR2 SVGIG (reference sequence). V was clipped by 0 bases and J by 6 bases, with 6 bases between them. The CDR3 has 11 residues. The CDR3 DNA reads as TGTGCCTGGAGTGTAGGGGGCGAGCAGTACTTC. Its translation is CAWSVGGEQYF.

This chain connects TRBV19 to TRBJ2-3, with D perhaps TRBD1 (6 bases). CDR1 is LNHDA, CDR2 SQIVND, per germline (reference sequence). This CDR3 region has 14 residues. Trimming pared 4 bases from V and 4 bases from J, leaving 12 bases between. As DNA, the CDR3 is TGTGCCAGTAGTAGTGGACAGCGCCCAGATACGCAGTATTTT. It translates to CASSSGQRPDTQYF.

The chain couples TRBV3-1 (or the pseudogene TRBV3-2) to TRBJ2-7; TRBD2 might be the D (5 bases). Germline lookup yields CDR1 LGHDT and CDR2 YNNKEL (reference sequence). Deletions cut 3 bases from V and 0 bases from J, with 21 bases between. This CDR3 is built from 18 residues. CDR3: CASSHRKRLAWFSYEQYF. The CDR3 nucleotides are TGTGCCAGCAGCCACCGAAAACGTCTAGCTTGGTTCTCCTACGAGCAGTACTTC.

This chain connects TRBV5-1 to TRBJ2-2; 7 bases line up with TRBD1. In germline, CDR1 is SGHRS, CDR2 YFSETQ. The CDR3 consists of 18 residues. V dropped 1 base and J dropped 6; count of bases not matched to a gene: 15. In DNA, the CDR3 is TGCGCCAGCAGCTTGCCCATTGACAGGGCGGCGTCAGCCGGGGAGCTGTTTTTT. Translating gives CASSLPIDRAASAGELFF. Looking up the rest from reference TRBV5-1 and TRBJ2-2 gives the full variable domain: KAGVTQTPRYLIKTRGQQVTLSCSPISGHRSVSWYQQTPGQGLQFLFEYFSETQRNKGNFPGRFSGRQFSNSRSEMNVSTLELGDSALYLCASSLPIDRAASAGELFFGEGSRLTVL.

CDR3: CASSPPLGGTSGIIKQETQYF. The CDR3 nucleotides read TGCGCCAGCAGCCCACCTTTAGGCGGGACTAGCGGAATTATAAAACAAGAGACCCAGTACTTC. The V and J genes are TRBV4-1 and TRBJ2-5, with 11 bases that match TRBD2. From germline, CDR1 is MGHRA and CDR2 YSYEKL. The length of the CDR3 is 21 residues. V lost 4 bases, J lost 2 bases, and 21 bases stayed unmatched.

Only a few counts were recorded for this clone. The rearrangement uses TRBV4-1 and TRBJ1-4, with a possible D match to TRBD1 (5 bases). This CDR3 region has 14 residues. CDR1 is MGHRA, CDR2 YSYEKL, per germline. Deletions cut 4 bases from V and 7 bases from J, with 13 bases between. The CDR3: CASSRDGAIEKLFF. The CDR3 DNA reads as TGCGCCAGCAGCCGGGATGGGGCGATTGAAAAACTGTTTTTT.